This T cell receptor (beta chain) is from a study of human T cells and chemical hapten exposure. Stated time point: patch test 1, 2 weeks after DPC sensitization. Treatment in this sample: therapeutic diphenylcyclopropenone sensitization with weekly scalp DPC. What the library attached to individual cDNA molecules were unique molecular identifiers. TCRdb reprocessed the RACE reads with MiXCR, giving one entry per CDR3 protein. This table has approximately 77,000 distinct CDR3 sequences, around 7.8% appearing once. The CDR3 totals 14 residues. V dropped 0 bases and J dropped 5 bases, with 14 bases sitting between them. Per the germline V gene, CDR1 is DFQATT and CDR2 is SNEGSKA (reference sequence).

The clonotype originates from a woman aged 25 to 39 with alopecia areata. Some clones in this sample may be carry-over from other donors' samples. V is TRBV20-1 and J is TRBJ2-7; TRBD1 might be the D (5 bases). Sequences were derived from whole blood, sampled in connection with sensitization to the hapten diphenylcyclopropenone (DPC). The CDR3 region is CSARDIRQQNEQYF. In DNA, the CDR3 is TGCAGTGCTAGAGATATCCGACAGCAGAACGAGCAGTACTTC.